These T cell receptor beta chains were read from a single sample in a study of OX40 agonist ivuxolimab in advanced cancers. Clones were read by immunoSEQ multiplex PCR, and TCRdb kept only the in-frame ones, dropping some. This table has approximately 70,000 clones, roughly four fifths appearing once. The sequences come from CD4+ or CD8+ T cells sorted from blood, collected in a trial of the OX40 agonist ivuxolimab. The receptors were gathered from an adult with an advanced solid tumor such as melanoma, head and neck, liver or kidney cancer. CDR3s include the opening cysteine and the closing phenylalanine or tryptophan. The D gene is left open where the match is weak. Size tells how often a clone was seen (once, few, many) or the class of an expanded clone, and some rows leave it out.

cdr3_aa: CASSDNSNQPQHF; cdr3_nt: TGTGCCAGCAGTGACAATAGCAATCAGCCCCAGCATTTT; clone_size: many; j_call: TRBJ1-5; d_call: -; v_call: TRBV27
cdr3_aa: CATSSLAGATDTQYF; cdr3_nt: TGTGCCACCAGCAGCCTAGCGGGAGCGACAGATACGCAGTATTTT; clone_size: -; j_call: TRBJ2-3; d_call: TRBD2; v_call: TRBV15
cdr3_aa: CASSIFGRGMNTEAFF; cdr3_nt: TGTGCCAGTAGTATTTTCGGCAGGGGTATGAACACTGAAGCTTTCTTT; clone_size: -; j_call: TRBJ1-1; d_call: -; v_call: TRBV19
cdr3_aa: CASTLGGSKNEQFF; cdr3_nt: TGTGCCAGCACCCTCGGAGGTAGCAAGAATGAGCAGTTCTTC; clone_size: -; j_call: TRBJ2-1; d_call: -; v_call: TRBV7-9
cdr3_aa: CASSLSFGGLRAYNEQFF; cdr3_nt: TGTGCCAGCAGTTTATCTTTTGGCGGGTTGAGAGCCTACAATGAGCAGTTCTTC; clone_size: -; j_call: TRBJ2-1; d_call: -; v_call: TRBV27
cdr3_aa: CASTLWGRDGYTF; cdr3_nt: TGTGCCAGCACCCTTTGGGGAAGGGATGGCTACACCTTC; clone_size: -; j_call: TRBJ1-2; d_call: -; v_call: TRBV28
cdr3_aa: CASRGLAITGELFF; cdr3_nt: TGTGCCAGCAGGGGACTAGCGATCACCGGGGAGCTGTTTTTT; clone_size: -; j_call: TRBJ2-2; d_call: TRBD2; v_call: TRBV2
cdr3_aa: CASSNGRWSTDTQYF; cdr3_nt: TGTGCCAGCAGCAACGGGCGGTGGAGCACAGATACGCAGTATTTT; clone_size: -; j_call: TRBJ2-3; d_call: -; v_call: TRBV7-9
cdr3_aa: CASSLVGQSSGNTIYF; cdr3_nt: TGTGCCAGCAGCTTAGTTGGCCAGAGCTCTGGAAACACCATATATTTT; clone_size: once; j_call: TRBJ1-3; d_call: -; v_call: TRBV7-2
cdr3_aa: CASSPQTVQYF; cdr3_nt: TGTGCCAGCAGTCCACAAACGGTGCAGTACTTC; clone_size: -; j_call: TRBJ2-5; d_call: -; v_call: TRBV25-1
cdr3_aa: CASSLLQTDTQYF; cdr3_nt: TGTGCCAGCAGCTTGTTGCAGACAGATACGCAGTATTTT; clone_size: few; j_call: TRBJ2-3; d_call: -; v_call: TRBV5-6
cdr3_aa: CASSRDYNNEQFF; cdr3_nt: TGTGCCAGCTCTCGGGACTACAACAATGAGCAGTTCTTC; clone_size: -; j_call: TRBJ2-1; d_call: TRBD2; v_call: TRBV6-1
cdr3_aa: CASSQDGAGGPWEQYF; cdr3_nt: TGTGCCAGCAGCCAAGATGGGGCGGGAGGGCCCTGGGAGCAGTACTTC; clone_size: -; j_call: TRBJ2-7; d_call: TRBD2; v_call: TRBV4-2
cdr3_aa: CASRRGTEAFF; cdr3_nt: TGTGCCAGCAGACGAGGGACTGAAGCTTTCTTT; clone_size: -; j_call: TRBJ1-1; d_call: -; v_call: TRBV11-2
cdr3_aa: CASKFQGSNQPQHF; cdr3_nt: TGTGCCAGTAAGTTCCAGGGTAGCAATCAGCCCCAGCATTTT; clone_size: once; j_call: TRBJ1-5; d_call: -; v_call: TRBV19
cdr3_aa: CASRISGTEAFF; cdr3_nt: TGTGCCAGCAGGATATCCGGCACTGAAGCTTTCTTT; clone_size: -; j_call: TRBJ1-1; d_call: -; v_call: TRBV2
cdr3_aa: CSVLSRITGESAKNIQYF; cdr3_nt: TGCAGCGTCCTAAGTAGAATAACAGGGGAATCCGCCAAAAACATTCAGTACTTC; clone_size: -; j_call: TRBJ2-4; d_call: TRBD1; v_call: TRBV29-1
cdr3_aa: CASSPAPFGRNNSPLHF; cdr3_nt: TGTGCCAGTAGTCCCGCCCCATTTGGAAGAAATAATTCACCCCTCCACTTT; clone_size: -; j_call: TRBJ1-6; d_call: -; v_call: TRBV19
cdr3_aa: CASSPQGPGPIYGYTF; cdr3_nt: TGTGCCAGCAGCCCTCAGGGCCCTGGGCCTATCTATGGCTACACCTTC; clone_size: -; j_call: TRBJ1-2; d_call: -; v_call: TRBV5-4
cdr3_aa: CASTPAEKLFF; cdr3_nt: TGTGCCAGCACGCCGGCTGAAAAACTGTTTTTT; clone_size: once; j_call: TRBJ1-4; d_call: -; v_call: TRBV6-6